This T cell receptor beta chain comes out of a study of patients and donors after allogeneic stem cell transplantation. Via MiXCR, TCRdb re-called the RT-PCR reads, giving one row per CDR3 protein. The sample consists of 150,000 to 200,000 distinct CDR3 sequences, 25% to 35% of them appearing once. The V gene end was trimmed by 6 bases and the J gene end by 7 bases; junction bases not matched to a gene: 7. The CDR3 extends over 15 amino acids. Many counts were recorded for this clonotype. Material: blood, either unsorted or a sorted T cell fraction (not recorded which). V and J are TRBV12-3 or TRBV12-4 and TRBJ1-6; 9 nucleotides line up with TRBD1. The clonotype originates from a human donor who was either an allogeneic HSCT recipient or a stem cell or donor lymphocyte infusion donor (not recorded which). It is not recorded whose cells these are; they may come from a transplant donor. The CDR3 loop reads CASSPSGQGNSPLHF. The DNA of the CDR3 is TGTGCCAGCAGCCCTTCGGGACAGGGCAATTCACCCCTCCACTTT.